This T cell receptor beta chain was recovered during a study of CD8 T cells in Susac syndrome. Blood CD8+ and CD4+ T cells underwent high-throughput TCR beta sequencing. The patients who served as multiple sclerosis controls were treatment-naive and had stable or active relapsing-remitting disease that fulfilled the revised McDonald criteria. TEMRA cells were enriched by FACS, while CD8+ and CD4+ T cells were obtained through a negative isolation that was performed magnetically. The CDR3 runs to 12 residues. Germline V gene sequence: CDR1 SQVTM, CDR2 ANQGSEA. V dropped 2 bases and J dropped 3 bases, with 8 bases sitting between them. Random hexamers primed reverse transcription of 0.5 to 1 ug RNA. TCRdb fed the immunoSEQ multiplex PCR reads into MiXCR, producing one record per CDR3 protein. The table lists some 70,000 distinct CDR3 sequences, approximately 94% of them singletons.

Sequences were obtained from CD8+ T cells from PBMCs. The chain joins TRBV29-1 to TRBJ2-7; D possibly corresponds to TRBD2 (6 bases). This clonotype was sampled from a human donor with multiple sclerosis. The CDR3 reads CSVERGNYEQYF. The DNA of the CDR3 is TGCAGCGTTGAACGGGGGAACTACGAGCAGTACTTC.